A selection of T cell receptor beta chains follows, all from one sample in a study of cytomegalovirus exposure and HLA in healthy donors. Repertoires were generated with immunoSEQ multiplex PCR, while TCRdb's copy carries only in-frame clones and drops some. Among under 150,000 clones listed, approximately 87% were seen once. The sample taken for sequencing was PBMCs. The receptors originated from a woman in her 30s in good health and CMV-seronegative. The CDR3 runs from the conserved cysteine through the conserved F or W. A D gene is named only where the DNA matches it firmly. A row's size may be missing; if present it is once, few, many or a size class.

>TRBV5-6|NA|TRBD1|TRBJ2-5
TGTGCCAGCAGTCTACAGGGGAAAGAGACCCAGTACTTC
CASSLQGKETQYF
>TRBV28|NA|TRBD1|TRBJ2-3
TGTGCCAGCAGAGAACTGACAGGGTCGAGCACAGATACGCAGTATTTT
CASRELTGSSTDTQYF
>TRBV5-6|NA|TRBD2|TRBJ2-1
TGTGCCAGCATTAAACTGCGGGAGGGCATCTATGAGCAGTTCTTC
CASIKLREGIYEQFF
>TRBV7-2|NA|NA|TRBJ2-7
TGTGCCAGCAGCTTAGGAAGGCGGGCCTACGAGCAGTACTTC
CASSLGRRAYEQYF
>TRBV5-1|NA|TRBD1|TRBJ2-4
TGCGCCAGCAGCTTCTTCGGCGGGACAGGGGACTTC
CASSFFGGTGDF
>TRBV6-5|NA|NA|TRBJ1-1
TGTGCCAGCAGTTACTCGGGGGGGGAAACGAACACTGAAGCTTTCTTT
CASSYSGGETNTEAFF
>TRBV11-2|NA|TRBD2|TRBJ2-2
TGTGCCAGCAGCTTAGTTCGTTCTAGCGGGGGGCTGGTCACCGGGGAGCTGTTTTTT
CASSLVRSSGGLVTGELFF
>TRBV30|once|NA|TRBJ2-2
TGTGCCTGGATACAGGGAAACACCGGGGAGCTGTTTTTT
CAWIQGNTGELFF
>TRBV5-4|NA|TRBD1|TRBJ2-2
TGTGCCAGCAGCCTGCCCGGGACAGGGAACACCGGGGAGCTGTTTTTT
CASSLPGTGNTGELFF
>TRBV7-6|NA|NA|TRBJ1-4
TGTGCCAGCAGCTTAGCAGGGGGTAATGAAAAACTGTTTTTT
CASSLAGGNEKLFF
>TRBV7-2|NA|NA|TRBJ2-6
TGTGCCAGCAGCTTGAGGAGCTCTGGGGCCAACGTCCTGACTTTC
CASSLRSSGANVLTF
>TRBV19|NA|TRBD1|TRBJ1-1
TGTGCCAGTATTCTGACAGGGGTTGTTACTGAAGCTTTCTTT
CASILTGVVTEAFF
>TRBV28|NA|NA|TRBJ2-7
TGTGCCAGCAGTTTTCAGTCTGGGGAGAGCTCCTACGAGCAGTACTTC
CASSFQSGESSYEQYF
>TRBV28|NA|TRBD2|TRBJ2-7
TGTGCCAGCAGTCCAATCGGTTTAGCGGGAGAGGTAAACGAGCAGTACTTC
CASSPIGLAGEVNEQYF
>TRBV9|NA|NA|TRBJ1-2
TGTGCCAGCAGCGTGACAGTGTCTTACGGCTACACCTTC
CASSVTVSYGYTF
>TRBV7-6|NA|TRBD1|TRBJ2-3
TGTGCCAGCAGTTTAGTTTCAACAGGGGAGACGCAGTATTTT
CASSLVSTGETQYF
>TRBV19|NA|NA|TRBJ1-5
TGTGCCAGTAGTCGGTCAGGTCACCGAGTGGAACAGCCCCAGCATTTT
CASSRSGHRVEQPQHF
>TRBV7-8|NA|TRBD2|TRBJ2-5
TGTGCCAGCAGCTGGACTAGCGGGAACCTGGTGGAGACCCAGTACTTC
CASSWTSGNLVETQYF
>TRBV21-1|NA|NA|TRBJ1-1
TGTGCCAGCAGACTGAGGGAGGGCAGGGGGCGACGAGGCACTGAAGCTTTCTTT
CASRLREGRGRRGTEAFF
>TRBV19|NA|NA|TRBJ1-4
TGTGCCAGTAGTATGGCATTCCCAACTAATGAAAAACTGTTTTTT
CASSMAFPTNEKLFF
>TRBV11-3|NA|NA|TRBJ2-3
TGTGCCAGCAGCTTAGAAGCGTCAGATACGCAGTATTTT
CASSLEASDTQYF
>TRBV27|NA|NA|TRBJ2-7
TGTGCCAGCAGCCGGGGGATTAGCTCCTACGAGCAGTACTTC
CASSRGISSYEQYF
>TRBV6-1|NA|TRBD1|TRBJ2-7
TGTGCCAGCAGGGGGACAGGGTCCAGCTCCTACGAGCAGTACTTC
CASRGTGSSSYEQYF
>TRBV11-2|NA|TRBD2|TRBJ2-2
TGTGCCAGCAGCCCTCCGGGACTAGCGGCCGGGGAGCTGTTTTTT
CASSPPGLAAGELFF
>TRBV7-9|NA|NA|TRBJ2-7
TGTTCCAGCAGTTCACCCCGGCTAGGATCCGCCTACGAGCAGTACTTC
CSSSSPRLGSAYEQYF
>TRBV6-6|NA|TRBD2|TRBJ2-5
TGTGCCAGCAGTTACGAGCGGGAGTACCAAGAGACCCAGTACTTC
CASSYEREYQETQYF
>TRBV19|NA|NA|TRBJ2-1
TGTGCCAGTAGTATCGGCCTTACGGGGGATGAGCAGTTCTTC
CASSIGLTGDEQFF
>TRBV29-1|NA|TRBD1|TRBJ1-2
TGCAGCGTTGCGGACAGGGGGAACTATGGCTACACCTTC
CSVADRGNYGYTF
>TRBV5-6|NA|TRBD1|TRBJ2-7
TGTGCCAGCAGCTTGGTACGGACGGGACAGGGAGACCACGAGCAGTACTTC
CASSLVRTGQGDHEQYF
>TRBV19|NA|NA|TRBJ2-2
TGTGCCAGTGCTACAGATCTGGGTAGCGAGAACACCGGGGAGCTGTTTTTT
CASATDLGSENTGELFF
>TRBV18|NA|TRBD1|TRBJ1-5
TGTGCCAGCTCACCAGTAAGGCAGGGGGCGGGTAATCAGCCCCAGCATTTT
CASSPVRQGAGNQPQHF
>TRBV27|once|TRBD1|TRBJ1-5
TGTGCCAGCAGGAAACAGGGGAGCAATCAGCCCCAGCATTTT
CASRKQGSNQPQHF
>TRBV7-2|NA|NA|TRBJ2-4
TGTGCCAGCAGTCCAGGACAGATAGCCAAAAACATTCAGTACTTC
CASSPGQIAKNIQYF
>TRBV7-2|NA|NA|TRBJ1-4
TGTGCCAGCAGCTTAGCACAATCACAGGGAAAACTGTTTTTT
CASSLAQSQGKLFF
>TRBV2|NA|TRBD1|TRBJ1-2
TGTGCCAGCAGCCCCGACAGGGACTATGGCTACACCTTC
CASSPDRDYGYTF
>TRBV4-1|NA|NA|TRBJ1-2
TGCGCCAGCAGCCAAGATCACGGCTTAGGGGTCTATGGCTACACCTTC
CASSQDHGLGVYGYTF
>TRBV19|NA|NA|TRBJ2-7
TGTGCCAGTAGTATAGGCACAGGGACCTACGAGCAGTACTTC
CASSIGTGTYEQYF
>TRBV5-4|NA|TRBD1|TRBJ2-5
TGTGCCAGCAGCAGCACACAGGGGGCGTGGGAGACCCAGTACTTC
CASSSTQGAWETQYF
>TRBV5-4|NA|TRBD1|TRBJ2-7
TGTGCCAGCAGCTCCGTCCCACAGGGGACCATCTCCTACGAGCAGTACTTC
CASSSVPQGTISYEQYF
>TRBV6-4|NA|NA|TRBJ2-2
TGTGCCAGCAGCCTGGCGGGCGGCACCGGGGAGCTGTTTTTT
CASSLAGGTGELFF
>TRBV6-5|NA|NA|TRBJ1-2
TGTGCCAGCAGTTACGGGACAAACGATAACTATGGCTACACCTTC
CASSYGTNDNYGYTF
>TRBV6-1|NA|NA|TRBJ2-7
TGTGCCAGCAGTGTAAACCAGGGGGGGCAGTACTTC
CASSVNQGGQYF
>TRBV4-1|NA|TRBD2|TRBJ2-6
TGCGCCAGCAGCCAAGTTGGAATAGCGGGAGTAGCTGGGGCCAACGTCCTGACTTTC
CASSQVGIAGVAGANVLTF
>TRBV2|NA|TRBD1|TRBJ2-3
TGTGCCAGCCACAGGGGGCGAGGGGATACGCAGTATTTT
CASHRGRGDTQYF
>TRBV5-1|NA|NA|TRBJ2-5
TGCGCCAGCAGCCCGGGGGACTGGCGCCAAGAGACCCAGTACTTC
CASSPGDWRQETQYF
>TRBV6-5|NA|TRBD2|TRBJ2-5
TGTGCCAGCAGTTCCCCCCGACGTAGCGGGCAAGAGACCCAGTACTTC
CASSSPRRSGQETQYF
>TRBV5-1|NA|NA|TRBJ1-1
TGCGCCAGCAGCGAGGGAATGAACACTGAAGCTTTCTTT
CASSEGMNTEAFF
>TRBV5-6|NA|NA|TRBJ1-2
TGTGCCAGCAGCGCTGGTCGGGTCTACACCTTC
CASSAGRVYTF
>TRBV7-9|NA|TRBD1|TRBJ1-1
TGTGCCAGCAGCCCTCGGACAGGGGGAATAGGAGCTTTCTTT
CASSPRTGGIGAFF
>TRBV28|NA|NA|TRBJ2-3
TGTGCCAGCAGTTTATCGGGGACAGATACGCAGTATTTT
CASSLSGTDTQYF
>TRBV11-2|NA|NA|TRBJ2-7
TGTGCCAGCAGCCGACTGGGGCGTAGGGAGCAGTACTTC
CASSRLGRREQYF
>TRBV29-1|NA|TRBD1|TRBJ2-7
TGCAGCGTCTCCGACAGGGATCGGCGCCACGAGCAGTACTTC
CSVSDRDRRHEQYF
>TRBV27|NA|TRBD1|TRBJ2-7
TGTGCCAGCAGCTACAGGGGGCACTCCTACGAGCAGTACTTC
CASSYRGHSYEQYF
>TRBV30|NA|NA|TRBJ1-2
TGTGCCTGGAGCCGATCCGGGGGGCTTGGCTACACCTTC
CAWSRSGGLGYTF
>TRBV6-5|NA|TRBD2|TRBJ2-5
TGTGCCAGCAGTTACGGGACTAGCGCCCTTCGGGGCACCCAGTACTTC
CASSYGTSALRGTQYF